This paragraph covers one T cell receptor (beta chain) sequence. Its antigen is unknown. A much larger clone lies a single base off, so this may be a read error. Germline V gives CDR1 GTSNPN, CDR2 SVGIG (reference sequence). The length of the CDR3 is 13 residues. The sample is drawn from a study of early T cells in non-severe SARS-CoV-2 infection. Study as a whole: Bulk RNA taken from unsorted whole blood was sequenced, leaving chains unpaired.

Broader study findings: In VDJdb matching, anti-spike CD8 responses were favored while private and CD4 specificities went missing.

Molecules of cDNA were individually given unique molecular identifiers that were attached to them. Via MiXCR, TCRdb re-called the 5' RACE reads, giving one row per CDR3 protein. The sample lists 90,000 to 120,000 distinct CDR3 sequences, 12% occurring once. The chain recombines TRBV30 with TRBJ2-3; D not certain. The J call may be incorrect, as the DNA end agrees better with TRBJ1-5. The sequenced material came from whole blood. The source is an adult who was a healthcare worker with PCR-confirmed SARS-CoV-2 infection or an uninfected control (not recorded which). Written as DNA, the CDR3 is TGTGCCTGGTCGTTAGCGGGAGGAGATACGCAGCATTTT. Protein: CAWSLAGGDTQHF.